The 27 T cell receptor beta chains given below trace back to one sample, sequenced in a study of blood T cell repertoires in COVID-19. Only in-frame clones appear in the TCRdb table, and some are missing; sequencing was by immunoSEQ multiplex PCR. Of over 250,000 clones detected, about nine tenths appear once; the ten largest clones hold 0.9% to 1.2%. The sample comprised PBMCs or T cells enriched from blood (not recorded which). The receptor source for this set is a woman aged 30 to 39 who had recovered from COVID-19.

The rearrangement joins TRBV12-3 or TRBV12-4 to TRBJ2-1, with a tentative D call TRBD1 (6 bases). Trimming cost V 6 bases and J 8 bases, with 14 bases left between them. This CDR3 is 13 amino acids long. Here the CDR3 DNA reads TGTGCCAGCAGCTTACAGGGTTCCGATGAGCAGTTCTTC. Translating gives CASSLQGSDEQFF.

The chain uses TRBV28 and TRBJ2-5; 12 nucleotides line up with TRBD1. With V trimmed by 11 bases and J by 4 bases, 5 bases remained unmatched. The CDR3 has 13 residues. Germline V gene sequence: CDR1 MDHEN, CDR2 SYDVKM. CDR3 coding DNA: TGTGCCTCCGGGACAGGGGGCTTAGAGACCCAGTACTTC. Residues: CASGTGGLETQYF.

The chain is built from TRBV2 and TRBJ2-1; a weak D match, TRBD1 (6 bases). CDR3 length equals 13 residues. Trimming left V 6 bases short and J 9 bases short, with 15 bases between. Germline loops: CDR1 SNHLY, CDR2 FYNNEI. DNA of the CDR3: TGTGCCAGCAGCTACAGGGTAGGGGGTGAGCAGTTCTTC. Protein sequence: CASSYRVGGEQFF.

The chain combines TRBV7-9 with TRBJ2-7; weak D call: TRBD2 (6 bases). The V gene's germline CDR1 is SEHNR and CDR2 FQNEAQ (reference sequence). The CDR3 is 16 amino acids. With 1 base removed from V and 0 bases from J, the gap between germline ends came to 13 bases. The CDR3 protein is CASSLEAGPSSYEQYF. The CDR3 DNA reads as TGTGCCAGCAGCTTAGAGGCGGGACCGAGCTCCTACGAGCAGTACTTC.

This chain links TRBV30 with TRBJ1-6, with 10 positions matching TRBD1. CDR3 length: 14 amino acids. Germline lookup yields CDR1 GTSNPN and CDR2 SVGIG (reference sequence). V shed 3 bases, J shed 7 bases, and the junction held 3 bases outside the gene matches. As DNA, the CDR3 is TGTGCCTGGAGCGAGGACAGGGGGAATTCACCCCTCCACTTT. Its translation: CAWSEDRGNSPLHF.

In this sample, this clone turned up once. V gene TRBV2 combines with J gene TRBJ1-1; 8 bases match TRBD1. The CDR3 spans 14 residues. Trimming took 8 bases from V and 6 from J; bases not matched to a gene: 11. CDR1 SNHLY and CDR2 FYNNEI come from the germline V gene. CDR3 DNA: TGTGCCAGCTGTCTGGACAGGGTAGGATCTGAAGCTTTCTTT. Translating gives CASCLDRVGSEAFF.

The CDR3 here is CASNRQGVEQYF. DNA of the CDR3: TGTGCCAGCAATAGGCAGGGCGTCGAGCAGTACTTC. This chain uses TRBV2 with TRBJ2-7, with D possibly matching TRBD1 (5 bases). CDR1 and CDR2 (germline): SNHLY, FYNNEI. V shed 7 bases and J shed 6 bases, with 13 bases lying between them. This CDR3 spans 12 amino acids. Combining the CDR3 with reference TRBV2 and TRBJ2-7 gives the whole variable domain EPEVTQTPSHQVTQMGQEVILRCVPISNHLYFYWYRQILGQKVEFLVSFYNNEISEKSEIFDDQFSVERPDGSNFTLKIRSTKLEDSAMYFCASNRQGVEQYFGPGTRLTVT.

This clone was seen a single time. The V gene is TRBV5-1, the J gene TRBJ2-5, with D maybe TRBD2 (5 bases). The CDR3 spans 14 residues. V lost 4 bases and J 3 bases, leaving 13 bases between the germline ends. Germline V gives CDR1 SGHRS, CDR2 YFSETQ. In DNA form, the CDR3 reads TGCGCCAGCAGCGAGAGCGGATCAGAAGAGACCCAGTACTTC. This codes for CASSESGSEETQYF.

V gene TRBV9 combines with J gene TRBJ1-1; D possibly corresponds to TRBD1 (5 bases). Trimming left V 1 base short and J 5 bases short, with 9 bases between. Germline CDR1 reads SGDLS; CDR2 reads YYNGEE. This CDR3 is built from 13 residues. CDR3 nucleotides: TGTGCCAGCAGCGTATTAGGGGAAACTGAAGCTTTCTTT. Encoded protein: CASSVLGETEAFF.

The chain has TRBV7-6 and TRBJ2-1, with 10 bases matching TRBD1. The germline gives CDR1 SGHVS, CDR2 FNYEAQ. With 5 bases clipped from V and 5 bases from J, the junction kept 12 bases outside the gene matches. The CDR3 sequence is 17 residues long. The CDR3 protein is CASSPRTGGQEDNEQFF. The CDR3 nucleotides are TGTGCCAGCAGCCCCCGGACAGGGGGACAAGAGGACAATGAGCAGTTCTTC.

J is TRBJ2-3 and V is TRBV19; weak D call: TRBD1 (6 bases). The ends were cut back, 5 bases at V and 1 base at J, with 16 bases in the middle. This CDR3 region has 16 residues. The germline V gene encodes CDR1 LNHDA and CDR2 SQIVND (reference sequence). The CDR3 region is CASSHYRAPGTDTQYF. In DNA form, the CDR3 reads TGTGCCAGTAGTCATTACAGGGCACCCGGCACAGATACGCAGTATTTT.

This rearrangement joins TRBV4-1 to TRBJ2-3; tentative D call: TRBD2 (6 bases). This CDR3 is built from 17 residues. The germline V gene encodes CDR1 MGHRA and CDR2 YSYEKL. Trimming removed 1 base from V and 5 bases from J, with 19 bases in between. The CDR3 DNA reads TGCGCCAGCAGCCAAGGCAGTCGGGGTAGCGGACAAGATACGCAGTATTTT. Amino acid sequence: CASSQGSRGSGQDTQYF.

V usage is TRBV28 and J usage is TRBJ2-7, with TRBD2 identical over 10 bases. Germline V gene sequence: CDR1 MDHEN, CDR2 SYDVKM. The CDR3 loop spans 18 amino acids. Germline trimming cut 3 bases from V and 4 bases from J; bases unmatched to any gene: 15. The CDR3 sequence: CASSFGLAGDYRIYEQYF. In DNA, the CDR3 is TGTGCCAGCAGTTTCGGGCTAGCGGGAGATTACCGCATATACGAGCAGTACTTC.

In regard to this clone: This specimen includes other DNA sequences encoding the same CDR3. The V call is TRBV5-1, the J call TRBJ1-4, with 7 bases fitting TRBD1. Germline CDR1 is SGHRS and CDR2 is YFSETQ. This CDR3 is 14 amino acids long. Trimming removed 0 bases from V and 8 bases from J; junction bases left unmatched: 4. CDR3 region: CASSLGQGGEKLFF. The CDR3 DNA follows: TGCGCCAGCAGCTTGGGACAGGGTGGAGAAAAACTGTTTTTT.

CDR3 loop: CASSSGTAGANVLTF. The CDR3 nucleotides are TGTGCCAGCAGCTCTGGGACAGCTGGGGCCAACGTCCTGACTTTC. The chain carries TRBV28 and TRBJ2-6, with 7 bases identical to TRBD1. Trimming removed 6 bases from V and 2 bases from J; junction bases left unmatched: 4. The CDR3 length is 15 residues. Germline V CDR1 and CDR2: MDHEN, SYDVKM.

The CDR3 is CASSSGLAGGNEQFF. The CDR3 DNA sequence: TGTGCCAGCAGCTCAGGACTAGCGGGAGGTAATGAGCAGTTCTTC. The V gene is TRBV7-6, the J gene TRBJ2-1, with TRBD2 identical over 14 bases. V shed 4 bases, J shed 7 bases, and the junction held 3 bases outside the gene matches. The CDR3 contains 15 residues. The germline CDR1 and CDR2 sequences are SGHVS and FNYEAQ.

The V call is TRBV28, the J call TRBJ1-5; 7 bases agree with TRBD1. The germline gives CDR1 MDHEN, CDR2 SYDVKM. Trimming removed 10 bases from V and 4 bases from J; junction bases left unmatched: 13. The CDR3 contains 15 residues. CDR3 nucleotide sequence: TGTGCCACCACCCAAGGGGGCGGAAGAAATCAGCCCCAGCATTTT. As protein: CATTQGGGRNQPQHF.

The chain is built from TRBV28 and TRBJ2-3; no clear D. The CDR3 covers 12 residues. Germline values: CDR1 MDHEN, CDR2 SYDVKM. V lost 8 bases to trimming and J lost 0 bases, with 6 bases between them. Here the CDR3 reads CASVQSTDTQYF. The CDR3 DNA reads TGTGCCAGCGTCCAGAGCACAGATACGCAGTATTTT.

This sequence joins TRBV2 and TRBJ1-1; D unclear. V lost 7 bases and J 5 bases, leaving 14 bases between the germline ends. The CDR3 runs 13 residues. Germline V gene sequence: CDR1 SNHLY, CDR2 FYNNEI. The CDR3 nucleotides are TGTGCCAGCAAATCAAACCTGGAGACTGAAGCTTTCTTT. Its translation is CASKSNLETEAFF.

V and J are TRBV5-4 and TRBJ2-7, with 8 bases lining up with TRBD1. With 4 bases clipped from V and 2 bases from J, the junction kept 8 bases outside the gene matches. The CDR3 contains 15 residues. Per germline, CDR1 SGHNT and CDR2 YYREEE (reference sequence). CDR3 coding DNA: TGTGCCAGCAGCAACCGGCCGGGACAGGCCTACGAGCAGTACTTC. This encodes CASSNRPGQAYEQYF.

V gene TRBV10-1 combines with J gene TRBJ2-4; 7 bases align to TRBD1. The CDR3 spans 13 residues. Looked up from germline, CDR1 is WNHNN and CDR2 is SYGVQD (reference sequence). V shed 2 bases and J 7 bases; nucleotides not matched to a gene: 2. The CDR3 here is CASSEEGANIQYF. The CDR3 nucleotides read TGCGCCAGCAGTGAGGAGGGGGCGAACATTCAGTACTTC.

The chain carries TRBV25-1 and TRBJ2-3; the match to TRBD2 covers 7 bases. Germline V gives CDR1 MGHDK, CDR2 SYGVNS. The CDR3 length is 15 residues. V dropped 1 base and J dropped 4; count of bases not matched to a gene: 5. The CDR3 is CASSEWGGRADTQYF. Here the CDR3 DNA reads TGTGCCAGCAGTGAATGGGGCGGGAGAGCAGATACGCAGTATTTT.

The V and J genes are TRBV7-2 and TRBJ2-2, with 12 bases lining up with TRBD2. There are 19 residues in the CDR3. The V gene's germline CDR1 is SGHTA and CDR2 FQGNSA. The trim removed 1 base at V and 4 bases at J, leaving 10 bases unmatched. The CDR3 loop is CASSLVPGTSGSITGELFF. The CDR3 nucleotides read TGTGCCAGCAGCTTAGTCCCAGGGACTAGCGGGTCTATCACCGGGGAGCTGTTTTTT.

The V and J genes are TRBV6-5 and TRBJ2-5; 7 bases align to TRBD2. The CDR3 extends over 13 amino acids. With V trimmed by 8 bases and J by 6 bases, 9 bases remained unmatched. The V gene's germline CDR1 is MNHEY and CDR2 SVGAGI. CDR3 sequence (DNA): TGTGCCAGCGCCGGTTACGGGGGGAAGACCCAGTACTTC. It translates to CASAGYGGKTQYF.

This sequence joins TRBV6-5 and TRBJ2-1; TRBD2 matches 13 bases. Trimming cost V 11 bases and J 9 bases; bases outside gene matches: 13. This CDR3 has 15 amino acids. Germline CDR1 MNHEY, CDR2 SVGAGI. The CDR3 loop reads CAGRTSGGLRSEQFF. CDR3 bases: TGTGCCGGTCGGACTAGCGGGGGTCTTAGAAGTGAGCAGTTCTTC.

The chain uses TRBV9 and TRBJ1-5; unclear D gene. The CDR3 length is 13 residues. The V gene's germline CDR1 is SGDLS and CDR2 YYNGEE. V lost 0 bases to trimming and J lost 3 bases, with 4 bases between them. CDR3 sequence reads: CASSVGLNQPQHF. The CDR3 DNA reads TGTGCCAGCAGCGTAGGTCTCAATCAGCCCCAGCATTTT.

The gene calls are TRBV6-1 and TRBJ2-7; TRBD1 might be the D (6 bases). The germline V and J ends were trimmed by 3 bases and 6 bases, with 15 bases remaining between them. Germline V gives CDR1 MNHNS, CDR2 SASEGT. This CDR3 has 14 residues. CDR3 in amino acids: CASSDRGAGGEQYF. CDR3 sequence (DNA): TGTGCCAGCAGTGACAGGGGTGCAGGTGGCGAGCAGTACTTC.